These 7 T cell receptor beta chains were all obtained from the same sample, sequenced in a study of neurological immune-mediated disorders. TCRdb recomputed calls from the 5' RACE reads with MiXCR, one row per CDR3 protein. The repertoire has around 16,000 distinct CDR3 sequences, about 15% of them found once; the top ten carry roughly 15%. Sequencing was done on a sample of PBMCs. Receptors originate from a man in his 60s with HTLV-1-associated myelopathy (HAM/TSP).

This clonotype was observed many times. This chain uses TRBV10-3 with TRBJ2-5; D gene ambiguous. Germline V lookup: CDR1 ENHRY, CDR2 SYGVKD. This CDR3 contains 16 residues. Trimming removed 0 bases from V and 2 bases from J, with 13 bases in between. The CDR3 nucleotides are TGTGCCATCAGTGAGTCGATGTCAGGCCTGCAAGAGACCCAGTACTTC. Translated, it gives CAISESMSGLQETQYF.

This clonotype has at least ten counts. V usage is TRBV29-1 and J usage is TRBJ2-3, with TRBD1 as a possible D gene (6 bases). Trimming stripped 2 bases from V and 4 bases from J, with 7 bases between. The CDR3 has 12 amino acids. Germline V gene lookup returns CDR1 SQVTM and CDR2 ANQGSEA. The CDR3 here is CSVESGADTQYF. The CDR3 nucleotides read TGCAGCGTTGAATCAGGGGCAGATACGCAGTATTTT.

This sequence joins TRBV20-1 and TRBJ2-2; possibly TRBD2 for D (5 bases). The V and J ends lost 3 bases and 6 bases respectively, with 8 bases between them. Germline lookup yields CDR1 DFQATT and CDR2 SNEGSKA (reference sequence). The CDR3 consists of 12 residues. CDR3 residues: CSASRGAGELFF. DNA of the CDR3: TGCAGTGCTAGTCGGGGTGCCGGGGAGCTGTTTTTT.

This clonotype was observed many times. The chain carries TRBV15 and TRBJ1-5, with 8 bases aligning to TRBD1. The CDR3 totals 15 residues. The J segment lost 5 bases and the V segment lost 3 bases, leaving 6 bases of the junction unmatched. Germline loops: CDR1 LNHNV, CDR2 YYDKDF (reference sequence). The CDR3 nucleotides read TGTGCCACCAGCAGGAGGCCAGGGGGCGATCAGCCCCAGCATTTT. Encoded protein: CATSRRPGGDQPQHF.

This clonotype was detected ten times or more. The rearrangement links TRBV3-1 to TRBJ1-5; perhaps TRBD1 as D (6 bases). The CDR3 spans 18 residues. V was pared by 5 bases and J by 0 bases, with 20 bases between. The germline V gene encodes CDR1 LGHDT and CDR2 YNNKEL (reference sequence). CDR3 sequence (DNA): TGTGCCAGCAGCTCGAGCGGGGGCCAGATCTATAGCAATCAGCCCCAGCATTTT. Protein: CASSSSGGQIYSNQPQHF.

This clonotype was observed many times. In nucleotides, the CDR3 is TGTGCCAGCAGCTTCGGGACAAGTGGTTCACCCCTCCACTTT. This encodes CASSFGTSGSPLHF. The gene calls are TRBV5-6 and TRBJ1-6; D might be TRBD1 (6 bases). The V and J ends lost 2 bases and 9 bases respectively, with 12 bases between them. The CDR3 covers 14 residues. In germline, CDR1 is SGHDT, CDR2 YYEEEE.

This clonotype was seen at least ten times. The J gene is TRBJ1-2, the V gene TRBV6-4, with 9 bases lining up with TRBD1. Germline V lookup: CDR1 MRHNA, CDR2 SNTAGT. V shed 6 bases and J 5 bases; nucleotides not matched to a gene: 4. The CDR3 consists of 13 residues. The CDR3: CASSSDRGYGYTF. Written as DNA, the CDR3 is TGTGCCAGCAGCTCCGACAGGGGGTATGGCTACACCTTC.